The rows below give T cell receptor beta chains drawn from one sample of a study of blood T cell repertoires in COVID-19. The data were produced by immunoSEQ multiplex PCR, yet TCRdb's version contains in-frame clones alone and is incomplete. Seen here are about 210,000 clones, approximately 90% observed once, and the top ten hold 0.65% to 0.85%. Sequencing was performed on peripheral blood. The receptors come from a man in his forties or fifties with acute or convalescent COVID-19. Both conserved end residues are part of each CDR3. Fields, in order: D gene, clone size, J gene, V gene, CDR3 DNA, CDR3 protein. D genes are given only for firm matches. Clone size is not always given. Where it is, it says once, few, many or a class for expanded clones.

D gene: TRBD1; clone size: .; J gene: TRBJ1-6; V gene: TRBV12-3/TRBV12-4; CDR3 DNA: TGTGCCAGCAGGGGACAGGGTAATTCACCCCTCCACTTT; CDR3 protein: CASRGQGNSPLHF
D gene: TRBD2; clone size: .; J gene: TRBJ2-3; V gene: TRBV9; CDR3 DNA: TGTGCCAGCAGCGCCCGACTAGCGGGGGTTTCAGATACGCAGTATTTT; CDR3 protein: CASSARLAGVSDTQYF
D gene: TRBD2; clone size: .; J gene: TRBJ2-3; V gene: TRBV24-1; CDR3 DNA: TGTGCCACCAGTCTAGCGGGCCCCACAGATACGCAGTATTTT; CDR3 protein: CATSLAGPTDTQYF
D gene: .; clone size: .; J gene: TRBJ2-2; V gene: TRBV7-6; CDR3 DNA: TGTGCCAGCACCACGGGTGGCACCGGGGAGCTGTTTTTT; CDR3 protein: CASTTGGTGELFF
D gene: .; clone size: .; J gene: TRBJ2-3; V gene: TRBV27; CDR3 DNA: TGTGCCAGCAAGGTCGCGGGCACAGATACGCAGTATTTT; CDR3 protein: CASKVAGTDTQYF
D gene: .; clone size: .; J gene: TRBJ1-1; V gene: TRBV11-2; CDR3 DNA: TGTGCCAGCAGCGAAGCGGCATACACTGAAGCTTTCTTT; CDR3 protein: CASSEAAYTEAFF
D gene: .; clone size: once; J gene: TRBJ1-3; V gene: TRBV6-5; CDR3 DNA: TGTGCCAGCAGCGATGGGGGGACTGGAAACACCATATATTTT; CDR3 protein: CASSDGGTGNTIYF
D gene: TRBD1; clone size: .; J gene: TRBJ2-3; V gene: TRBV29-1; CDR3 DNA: TGCAGCGTTGAAGGTATGGCAGGGGGAGCAGATACGCAGTATTTT; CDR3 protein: CSVEGMAGGADTQYF
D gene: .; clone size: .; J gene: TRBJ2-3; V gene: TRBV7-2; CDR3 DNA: TGTGCCAGCAGCCCGCAGGGGCACAGAGCAGATACGCAGTATTTT; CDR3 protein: CASSPQGHRADTQYF
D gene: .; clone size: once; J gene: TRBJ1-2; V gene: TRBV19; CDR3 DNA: TGTGCCAGTAGTAAGGGACCCGGTCGGGAGGGAGGGTATGGCTACACCTTC; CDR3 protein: CASSKGPGREGGYGYTF
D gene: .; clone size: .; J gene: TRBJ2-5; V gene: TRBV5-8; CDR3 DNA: TGTGCCAGCAGCTTGGCACAACCTCAAGAGACCCAGTACTTC; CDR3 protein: CASSLAQPQETQYF
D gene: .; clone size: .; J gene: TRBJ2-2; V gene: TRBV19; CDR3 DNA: TGTGCCAGTAGTATAGCGAACCCGGACAGGAACACCGGGGAGCTGTTTTTT; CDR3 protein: CASSIANPDRNTGELFF
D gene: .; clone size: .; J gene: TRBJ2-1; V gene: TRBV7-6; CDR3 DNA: TGTGCCAGCAGCTCCCCTGGAGCTCTCGAAACCTACAATGAGCAGTTCTTC; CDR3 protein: CASSSPGALETYNEQFF
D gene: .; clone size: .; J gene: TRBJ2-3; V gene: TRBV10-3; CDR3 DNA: TGTGCCATCAGCCATAGCACAGATACGCAGTATTTT; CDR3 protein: CAISHSTDTQYF
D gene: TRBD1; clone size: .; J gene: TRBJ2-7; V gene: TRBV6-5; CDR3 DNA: TGTGCCAGCACCCTGACAGGGGGCGCCGAGCAGTACTTC; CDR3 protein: CASTLTGGAEQYF
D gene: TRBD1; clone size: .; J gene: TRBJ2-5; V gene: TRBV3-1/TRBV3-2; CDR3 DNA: TGTGCCAGCAGCCAAGTTATCTATACAGGGGGTAGTCAAGAGACCCAGTACTTC; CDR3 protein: CASSQVIYTGGSQETQYF
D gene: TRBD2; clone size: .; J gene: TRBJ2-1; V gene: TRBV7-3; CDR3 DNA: TGTGCCAGCAGCTTAGAGACTAGCGCCGGCAATGAGCAGTTCTTC; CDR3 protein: CASSLETSAGNEQFF
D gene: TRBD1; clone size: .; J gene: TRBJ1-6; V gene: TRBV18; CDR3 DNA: TGTGCCAGCTCACCACCCGGGACAGCAAATTCACCCCTCCACTTT; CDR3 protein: CASSPPGTANSPLHF
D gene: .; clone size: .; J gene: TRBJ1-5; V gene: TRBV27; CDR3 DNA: TGTGCCAGCAGTCGTCAGGAGGATCAGCCCCAGCATTTT; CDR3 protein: CASSRQEDQPQHF
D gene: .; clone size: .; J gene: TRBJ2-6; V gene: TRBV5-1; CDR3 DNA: TGCGCCAGCAGCCCGGGCGGGTTGGAAGCTTCTGGGGCCAACGTCCTGACTTTC; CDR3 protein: CASSPGGLEASGANVLTF
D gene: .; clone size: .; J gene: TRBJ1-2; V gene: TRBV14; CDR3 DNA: TGTGCCAGCAGCCAAGATAGGGGAGGCTACACCTTC; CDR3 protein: CASSQDRGGYTF
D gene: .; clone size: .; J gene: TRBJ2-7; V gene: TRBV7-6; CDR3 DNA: TGTGCCAGCAGCTTAAGGTCGGGTGGCTCGTCCTACGAGCAGTACTTC; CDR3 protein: CASSLRSGGSSYEQYF
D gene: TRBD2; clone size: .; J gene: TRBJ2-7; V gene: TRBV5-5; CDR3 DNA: TGTGCCAGCAGCTTGGCCGGGCTAGCGGGGGCCTACGAGCAGTACTTC; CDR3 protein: CASSLAGLAGAYEQYF
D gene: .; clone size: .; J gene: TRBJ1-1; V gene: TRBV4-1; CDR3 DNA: TGCGCCAGCAGCCTTGGACAGACCATGAACACTGAAGCTTTCTTT; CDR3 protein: CASSLGQTMNTEAFF
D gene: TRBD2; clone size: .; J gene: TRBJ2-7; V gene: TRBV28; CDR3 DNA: TGCGGCCCGGGACTAGCGGGAGGTCACGAGCAGTACTTC; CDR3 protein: CGPGLAGGHEQYF
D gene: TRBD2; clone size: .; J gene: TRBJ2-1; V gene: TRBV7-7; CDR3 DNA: TGTGCCAGCAGCTCAGGGGGACTAGCGGGGTACAATGAGCAGTTCTTC; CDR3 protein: CASSSGGLAGYNEQFF
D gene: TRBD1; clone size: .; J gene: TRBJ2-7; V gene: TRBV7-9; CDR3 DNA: TGTGCCAGCAGCTCTTACACGGGGACAGGCGAGCAGTACTTC; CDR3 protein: CASSSYTGTGEQYF
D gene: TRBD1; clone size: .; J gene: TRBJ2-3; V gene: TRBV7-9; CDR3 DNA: TGTGCCAGCAGCCCCCGAGGCAGGGGGCGGACTAGCACAGATACGCAGTATTTT; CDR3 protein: CASSPRGRGRTSTDTQYF
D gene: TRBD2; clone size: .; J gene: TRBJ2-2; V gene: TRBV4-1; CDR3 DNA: TGCGCCAGCAGCCAAGTAACTAGCGGGCCCTCGGGCACCGGGGAGCTGTTTTTT; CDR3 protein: CASSQVTSGPSGTGELFF
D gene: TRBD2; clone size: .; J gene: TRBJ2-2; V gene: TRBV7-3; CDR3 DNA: TGTGCCAGCAGCTTAGGGGACTACAACACCGGGGAGCTGTTTTTT; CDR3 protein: CASSLGDYNTGELFF
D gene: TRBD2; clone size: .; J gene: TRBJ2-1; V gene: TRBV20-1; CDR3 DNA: TGCAGTGCCGCCGGACTAGCGGAGCAGTTCTTC; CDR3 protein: CSAAGLAEQFF
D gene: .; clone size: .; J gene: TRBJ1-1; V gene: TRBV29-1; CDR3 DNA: TGCAGCGTTGACGGCGGTTATGGGAACACTGAAGCTTTCTTT; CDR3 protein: CSVDGGYGNTEAFF
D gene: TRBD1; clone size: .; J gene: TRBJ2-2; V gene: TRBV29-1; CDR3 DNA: TGCAGCGCGGACAGGGGGCTTAACACCGGGGAGCTGTTTTTT; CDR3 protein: CSADRGLNTGELFF